This T cell receptor (beta chain) was sequenced for a study of cytomegalovirus exposure and HLA in healthy donors. Samples came from healthy bone marrow donors. Vbeta (60) and Jbeta (13) primers were used in the PCR. TCRdb keeps only in-frame clones here, not all; method: immunoSEQ multiplex PCR. The profile shows about 190,000 clones, more than 70% of them singletons. The germline V gene encodes CDR1 SEHNR and CDR2 FQNEAQ (reference sequence). The J segment lost 9 bases and the V segment lost 3 bases, leaving 3 bases of the junction unmatched. The CDR3 spans 13 residues. The clonotype comes from a woman aged 40 to 49 in good health and CMV-seronegative. The gene calls are TRBV7-9 and TRBJ2-7; TRBD1 aligns across 12 bases. What was sequenced was PBMCs. CDR3 sequence: CASSLGQGAVQYV. CDR3 coding DNA: TGTGCCAGCAGCTTGGGACAGGGGGCTGTGCAGTACGTC.